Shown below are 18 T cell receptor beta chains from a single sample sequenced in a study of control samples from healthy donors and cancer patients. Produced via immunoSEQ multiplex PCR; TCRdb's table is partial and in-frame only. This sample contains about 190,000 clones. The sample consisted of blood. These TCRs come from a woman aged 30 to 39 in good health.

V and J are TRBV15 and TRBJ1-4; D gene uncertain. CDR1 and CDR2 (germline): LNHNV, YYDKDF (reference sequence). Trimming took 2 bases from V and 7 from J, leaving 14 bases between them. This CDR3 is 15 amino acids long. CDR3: CATSRLGREGEKLFF. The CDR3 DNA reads TGTGCCACCAGCAGACTCGGGAGGGAAGGTGAAAAACTGTTTTTT.

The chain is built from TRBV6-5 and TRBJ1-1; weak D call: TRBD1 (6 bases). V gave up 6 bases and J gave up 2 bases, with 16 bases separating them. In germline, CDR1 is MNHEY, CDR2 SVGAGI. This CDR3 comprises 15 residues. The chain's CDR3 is CASRLHRDLNTEAFF. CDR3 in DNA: TGTGCCAGCAGACTCCACAGGGACCTTAACACTGAAGCTTTCTTT.

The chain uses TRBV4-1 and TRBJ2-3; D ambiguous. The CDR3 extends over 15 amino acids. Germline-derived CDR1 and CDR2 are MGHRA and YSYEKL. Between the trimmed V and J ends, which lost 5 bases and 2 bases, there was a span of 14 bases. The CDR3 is CASSYRLDPTDTQYF. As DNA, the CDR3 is TGCGCCAGCAGCTACAGACTTGACCCCACAGATACGCAGTATTTT.

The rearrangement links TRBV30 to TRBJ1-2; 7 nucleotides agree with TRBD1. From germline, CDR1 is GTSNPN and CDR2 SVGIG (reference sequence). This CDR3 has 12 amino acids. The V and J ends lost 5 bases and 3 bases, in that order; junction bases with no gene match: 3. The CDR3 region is CAWGDSYYGYTF. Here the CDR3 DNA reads TGTGCCTGGGGGGACAGCTACTATGGCTACACCTTC.

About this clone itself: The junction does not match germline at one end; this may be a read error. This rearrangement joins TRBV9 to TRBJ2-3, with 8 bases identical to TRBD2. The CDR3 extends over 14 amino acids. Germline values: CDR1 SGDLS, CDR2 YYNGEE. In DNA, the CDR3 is TGTGCCAGCAGCTTCCGGACTAGCAAAGATACGCAGTATTTT. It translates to CASSFRTSKDTQYF.

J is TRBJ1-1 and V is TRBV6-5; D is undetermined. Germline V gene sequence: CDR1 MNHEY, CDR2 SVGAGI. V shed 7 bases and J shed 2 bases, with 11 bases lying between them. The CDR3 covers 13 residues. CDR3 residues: CASTWTENTEAFF. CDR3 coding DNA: TGTGCCAGCACCTGGACCGAAAACACTGAAGCTTTCTTT.

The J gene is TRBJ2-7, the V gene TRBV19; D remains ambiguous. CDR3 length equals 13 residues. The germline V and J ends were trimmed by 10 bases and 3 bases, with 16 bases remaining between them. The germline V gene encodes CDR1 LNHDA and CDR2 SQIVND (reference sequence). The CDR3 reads CAKNPAHNYEQYF. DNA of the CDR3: TGTGCCAAAAACCCAGCCCACAACTACGAGCAGTACTTC.

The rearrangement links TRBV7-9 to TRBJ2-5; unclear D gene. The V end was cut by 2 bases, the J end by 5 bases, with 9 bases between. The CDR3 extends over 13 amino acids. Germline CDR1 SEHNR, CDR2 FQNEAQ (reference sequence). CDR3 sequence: CASSLSRKETQYF. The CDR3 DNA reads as TGTGCCAGCAGCTTATCCAGGAAGGAGACCCAGTACTTC.

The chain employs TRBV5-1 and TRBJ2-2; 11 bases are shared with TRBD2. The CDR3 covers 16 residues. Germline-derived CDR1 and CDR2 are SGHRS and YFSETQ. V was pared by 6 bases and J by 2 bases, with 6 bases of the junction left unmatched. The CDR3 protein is CASTMTSGVNTGELFF. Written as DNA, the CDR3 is TGCGCCAGCACCATGACTAGCGGGGTAAACACCGGGGAGCTGTTTTTT.

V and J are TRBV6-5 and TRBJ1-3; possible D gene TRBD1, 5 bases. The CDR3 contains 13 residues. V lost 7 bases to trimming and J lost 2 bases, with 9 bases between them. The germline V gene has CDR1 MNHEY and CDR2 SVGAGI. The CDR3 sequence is CASKGHTGNTIYF. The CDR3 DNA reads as TGTGCCAGCAAAGGACATACTGGAAACACCATATATTTT.

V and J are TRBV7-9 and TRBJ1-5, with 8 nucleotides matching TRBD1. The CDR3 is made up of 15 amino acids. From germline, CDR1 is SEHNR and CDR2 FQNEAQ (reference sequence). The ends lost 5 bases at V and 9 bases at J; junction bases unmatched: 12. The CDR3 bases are TGTGCCAGCAGCCCCGGACAGGGTGGCCTTGGGCCCCAGCATTTT. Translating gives CASSPGQGGLGPQHF.

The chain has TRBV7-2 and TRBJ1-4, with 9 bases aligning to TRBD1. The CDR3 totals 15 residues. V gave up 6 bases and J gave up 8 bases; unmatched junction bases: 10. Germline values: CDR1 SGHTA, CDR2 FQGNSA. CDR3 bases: TGTGCCAGCAGTCCCGGACAGGGGAGGTGGGAAAAACTGTTTTTT. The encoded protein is CASSPGQGRWEKLFF.

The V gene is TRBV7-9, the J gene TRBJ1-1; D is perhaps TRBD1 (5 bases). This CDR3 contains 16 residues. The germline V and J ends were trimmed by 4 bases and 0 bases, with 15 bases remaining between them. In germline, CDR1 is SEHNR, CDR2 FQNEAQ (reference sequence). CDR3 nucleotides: TGTGCCAGCAGCTCTAGGTGGGGGTCTATGAACACTGAAGCTTTCTTT. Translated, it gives CASSSRWGSMNTEAFF.

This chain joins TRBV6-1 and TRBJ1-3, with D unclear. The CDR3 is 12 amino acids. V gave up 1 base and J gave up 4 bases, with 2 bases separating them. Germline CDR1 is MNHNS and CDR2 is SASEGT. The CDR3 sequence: CASSEGGNTIYF. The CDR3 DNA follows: TGTGCCAGCAGTGAAGGCGGAAACACCATATATTTT.

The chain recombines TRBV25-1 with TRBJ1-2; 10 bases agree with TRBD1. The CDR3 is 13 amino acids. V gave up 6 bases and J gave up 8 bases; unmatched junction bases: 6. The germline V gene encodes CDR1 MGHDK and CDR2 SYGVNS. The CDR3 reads CASSWTGGTGYTF. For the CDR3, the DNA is TGTGCCAGCAGCTGGACAGGGGGGACCGGCTACACCTTC.

The CDR3 protein is CATNEQGAFTF. The CDR3 DNA reads TGTGCCACCAATGAGCAGGGGGCTTTTACCTTC. The chain combines TRBV24-1 with TRBJ1-2; 8 bases line up with TRBD1. Germline-derived CDR1 and CDR2 are KGHDR and SFDVKD. The V segment lost 8 bases and the J segment 14 bases; nucleotides outside the gene matches: 9. This CDR3 is 11 amino acids long.

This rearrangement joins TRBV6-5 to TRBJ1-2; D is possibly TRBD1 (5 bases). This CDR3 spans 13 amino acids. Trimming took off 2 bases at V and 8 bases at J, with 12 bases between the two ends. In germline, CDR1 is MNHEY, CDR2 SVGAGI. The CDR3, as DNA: TGTGCCAGCAGTTACGGGGGAGGAGGAGGCTACACCTTC. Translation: CASSYGGGGGYTF.

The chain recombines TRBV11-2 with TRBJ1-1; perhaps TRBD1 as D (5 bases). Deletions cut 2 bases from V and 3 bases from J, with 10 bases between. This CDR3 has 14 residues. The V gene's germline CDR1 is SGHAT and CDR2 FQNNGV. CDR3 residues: CASSLIWGDTEAFF. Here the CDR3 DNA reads TGTGCCAGCAGCTTAATATGGGGGGACACTGAAGCTTTCTTT.